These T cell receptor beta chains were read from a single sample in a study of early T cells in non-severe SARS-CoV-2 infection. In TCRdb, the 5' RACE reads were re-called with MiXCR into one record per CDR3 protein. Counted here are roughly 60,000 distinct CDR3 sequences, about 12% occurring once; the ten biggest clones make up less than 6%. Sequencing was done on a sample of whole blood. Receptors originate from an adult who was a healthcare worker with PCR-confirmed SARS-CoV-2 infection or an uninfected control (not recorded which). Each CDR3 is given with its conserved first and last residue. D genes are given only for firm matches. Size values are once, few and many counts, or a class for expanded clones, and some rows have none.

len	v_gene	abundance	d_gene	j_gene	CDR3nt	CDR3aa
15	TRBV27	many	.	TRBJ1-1	TGTGCCAGCAGTCCCCTTTCGGTCGTGAACACTGAAGCTTTCTTT	CASSPLSVVNTEAFF
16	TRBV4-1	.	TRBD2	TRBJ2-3	TGCGCCAGCAGCCAAGATGGAACCGGGGGGACAGATACGCAGTATTTT	CASSQDGTGGTDTQYF
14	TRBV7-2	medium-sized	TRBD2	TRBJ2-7	TGTGCCAGCAGCCCGGGGGGTCCAAAACACGAGCAGTACTTC	CASSPGGPKHEQYF
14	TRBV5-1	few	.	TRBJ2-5	TGCGCCAGCAGCTTGGGTCTGGGGGGAGAGACCCAGTACTTC	CASSLGLGGETQYF
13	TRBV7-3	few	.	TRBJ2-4	TGTGCCAGCAGCCTAAACTCGGAAAACATTCAGTACTTC	CASSLNSENIQYF
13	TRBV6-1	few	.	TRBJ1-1	TGTGCCAGCAAGCTAGACGGGAACACTGAAGCTTTCTTT	CASKLDGNTEAFF
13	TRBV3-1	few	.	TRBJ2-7	TGTGCCAGCAGCCCTTACGAAGCCTACGAGCAGTACTTC	CASSPYEAYEQYF
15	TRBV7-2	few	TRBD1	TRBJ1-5	TGTGCCAGCAGCACCGACAGGGGTGATCGTCAGCCCCAGCATTTT	CASSTDRGDRQPQHF
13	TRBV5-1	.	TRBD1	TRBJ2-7	TGCGCCAGCAGGGTCGGGACAGGGAATGAGCAGTACTTC	CASRVGTGNEQYF
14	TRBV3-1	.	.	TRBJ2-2	TGTGCCAGCAGCCATCCGACGGGCCTCGGGGAGCTGTTTTTT	CASSHPTGLGELFF
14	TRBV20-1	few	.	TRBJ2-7	TGCAGTGCTAGAGCGGGTACCTCAGGCGGCGAGCAGTACTTC	CSARAGTSGGEQYF
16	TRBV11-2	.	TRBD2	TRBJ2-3	TGTGCCAGCAGCCGCCAAGTACTAGCGGCCACAGATACGCAGTATTTT	CASSRQVLAATDTQYF
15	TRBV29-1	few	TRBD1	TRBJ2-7	TGCAGCGTTCGTCCCGTGACAGGGGGCCGCTACGAGCAGTACTTC	CSVRPVTGGRYEQYF
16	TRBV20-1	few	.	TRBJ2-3	TGCAGTGCGCCGAAACCCGCAGGGTTCCTCACAGATACGCAGTATTTT	CSAPKPAGFLTDTQYF
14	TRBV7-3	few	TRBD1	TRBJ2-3	TGTGCCAGCAGCCGACAGGGGAGCACAGATACGCAGTATTTT	CASSRQGSTDTQYF
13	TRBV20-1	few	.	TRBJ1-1	TGCAGTGCTAGAGATCAAGGGAACACTGAAGCTTTCTTT	CSARDQGNTEAFF
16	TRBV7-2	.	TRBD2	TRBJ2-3	TGTGCCAGCAGCGAGGCGTTAGCGGGGGGATTAAATACGCAGTATTTT	CASSEALAGGLNTQYF
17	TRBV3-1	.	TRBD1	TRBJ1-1	TGTGCCAGCAGCCCTACCGGGACAGGGGGCGATTCGGCTGAAGCTTTCTTT	CASSPTGTGGDSAEAFF
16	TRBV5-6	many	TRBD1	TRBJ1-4	TGTGCCAGCAGCTCAGCCACAGGGGGCGCCGATGAAAAACTGTTTTTT	CASSSATGGADEKLFF
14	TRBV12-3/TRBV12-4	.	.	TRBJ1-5	TGTGCCAGCAGCCGGAACAGGAGCAATCAGCCCCAGCATTTT	CASSRNRSNQPQHF
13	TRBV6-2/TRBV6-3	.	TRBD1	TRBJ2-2	TGTGCCAGCAAAGGGACAGGGGCCGGGGAGCTGTTTTTT	CASKGTGAGELFF
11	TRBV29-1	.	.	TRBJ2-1	TGCAGCGTCCGGGACGGAAGAGGGCAGTTCTTC	CSVRDGRGQFF
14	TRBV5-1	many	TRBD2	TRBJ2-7	TGCGCCAGCAGGCTGGGACTAGCAGCCTACGAGCAGTACTTC	CASRLGLAAYEQYF
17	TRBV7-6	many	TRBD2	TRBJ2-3	TGTGCCAGCAGCTTAGGGGGGACTAGCGAATCCACAGATACGCAGTATTTT	CASSLGGTSESTDTQYF
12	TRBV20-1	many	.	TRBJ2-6	TGCAGTGCTAGTTCTGGGGCCAACGTCCTGACTTTC	CSASSGANVLTF
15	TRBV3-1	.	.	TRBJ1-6	TGTGCCAGCAGCTCCCCGGCAGGGGCGGAATCACCCCTCCACTTT	CASSSPAGAESPLHF
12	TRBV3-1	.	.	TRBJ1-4	TGTGCCAGCAGCCACCAGGAGGGCCTACTGTTTTTT	CASSHQEGLLFF
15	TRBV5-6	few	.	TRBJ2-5	TGTGCCAGCAGCTTGGACGGTAGATTTCAAGAGACCCAGTACTTC	CASSLDGRFQETQYF
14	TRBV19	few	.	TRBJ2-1	TGTGCCAGTAGTAGGAGACTAGGATCCTTTGAGCAGTTCTTC	CASSRRLGSFEQFF
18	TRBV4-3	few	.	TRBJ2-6	TGCGCCAGCAGCCGAGCCTCGACAGGTCTAGCTGGGGCCAACGTCCTGACTTTC	CASSRASTGLAGANVLTF
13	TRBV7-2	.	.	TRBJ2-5	TGTGCCAGCAGCTTAGAGTGGTACGAGACCCAGTACTTC	CASSLEWYETQYF
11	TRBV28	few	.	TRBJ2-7	TGTGCCAGCCGTGCCCCCTACGAGCAGTACTTC	CASRAPYEQYF
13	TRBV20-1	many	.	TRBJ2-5	TGCAGTGCTAGAAATACCAACCAAGAGACCCAGTACTTC	CSARNTNQETQYF
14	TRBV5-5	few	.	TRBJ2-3	TGTGCCAGCAGCCCTAGACAAAGCACAGATACGCAGTATTTT	CASSPRQSTDTQYF
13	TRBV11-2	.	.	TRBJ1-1	TGTGCCAGCAGCTTAGTCTCAAACACTGAAGCTTTCTTT	CASSLVSNTEAFF
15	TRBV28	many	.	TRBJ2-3	TGTGCCAGCAGTAAGGGAGGGGGCATTCCAGATACGCAGTATTTT	CASSKGGGIPDTQYF
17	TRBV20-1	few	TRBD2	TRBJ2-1	TGCAGTGCCACCCTGGGGGGGAGCGGGAGCTCCTACAATGAGCAGTTCTTC	CSATLGGSGSSYNEQFF
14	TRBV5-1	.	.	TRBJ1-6	TGCGCCAGCAGCTTCGACAGCTTTCATTCACCCCTCCACTTT	CASSFDSFHSPLHF
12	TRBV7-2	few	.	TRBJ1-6	TGTGCCAGCAGCTTAGTGGGCTCACCCCTCCACTTT	CASSLVGSPLHF
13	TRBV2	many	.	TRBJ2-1	TGTGCCAGCAGTGAATTCGGTTACAATGAGCAGTTCTTC	CASSEFGYNEQFF
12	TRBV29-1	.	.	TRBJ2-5	TGCAGCGCGGGTCTGCTGGGGGAGACCCAGTACTTC	CSAGLLGETQYF
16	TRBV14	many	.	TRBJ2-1	TGTGCCAGCAGCCAAGTTTCAGGGGGGATTATCAATGAGCAGTTCTTC	CASSQVSGGIINEQFF
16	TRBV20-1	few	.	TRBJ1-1	TGCAGTGCCCCCACTGGGGGCACAGGTATGAACACTGAAGCTTTCTTT	CSAPTGGTGMNTEAFF
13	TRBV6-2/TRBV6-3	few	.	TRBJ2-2	TGTGCCAGCCGACAACTGAACACCGGGGAGCTGTTTTTT	CASRQLNTGELFF
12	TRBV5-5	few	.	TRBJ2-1	TGTGCCAGCAGCTTGTCTATAAATGAGCAGTTCTTC	CASSLSINEQFF
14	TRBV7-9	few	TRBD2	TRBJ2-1	TGTGCCAGCAGCGTGGGACTAGCGGGAGATGAGCAGTTCTTC	CASSVGLAGDEQFF
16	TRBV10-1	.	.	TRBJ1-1	TGCGCCAGCAGTGAAACAGGCTTGGTCCCGAACACTGAAGCTTTCTTT	CASSETGLVPNTEAFF
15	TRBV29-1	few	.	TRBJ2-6	TGCAGCGTTGGGGGACGGTTCTCTGGGGCCAACGTCCTGACTTTC	CSVGGRFSGANVLTF
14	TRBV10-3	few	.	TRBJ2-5	TGTGCCATCAGCCCTACTAGGGGGCAAGAGACCCAGTACTTC	CAISPTRGQETQYF
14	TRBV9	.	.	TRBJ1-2	TGTGCCAGCAGCGATCACAGTAGAGATTATGGCTACACCTTC	CASSDHSRDYGYTF
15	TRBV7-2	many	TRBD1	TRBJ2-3	TGTGCCAGCAGCTTTATAACAGGGGCCACAGATACGCAGTATTTT	CASSFITGATDTQYF
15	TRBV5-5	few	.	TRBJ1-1	TGTGCCAGCAGCTCGTTACAGGGTTTTAACACTGAAGCTTTCTTT	CASSSLQGFNTEAFF
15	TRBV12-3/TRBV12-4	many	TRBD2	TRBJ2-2	TGTGCCAGCAGTTTTCTAGCGGGAGCCACCGGGGAGCTGTTTTTT	CASSFLAGATGELFF
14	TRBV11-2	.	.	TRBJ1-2	TGTGCCAGCAGCTTAGATGGTGCGGAGTATGGCTACACCTTC	CASSLDGAEYGYTF
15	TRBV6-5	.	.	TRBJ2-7	TGTGCCAGCAGTTACTCCCAGACAGGCTCCTACGAGCAGTACTTC	CASSYSQTGSYEQYF
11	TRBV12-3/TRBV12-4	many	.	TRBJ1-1	TGTGCCAGCAGTTTTGGGACTGAAGCTTTCTTT	CASSFGTEAFF
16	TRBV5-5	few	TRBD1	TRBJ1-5	TGTGCCAGCCCAACAAAGACAGGGCTGGGAATAGAGCCCCAGCATTTT	CASPTKTGLGIEPQHF
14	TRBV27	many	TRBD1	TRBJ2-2	TGTGCCAGCCACGATTGGACAGGGGCCGGGGAGCTGTTTTTT	CASHDWTGAGELFF
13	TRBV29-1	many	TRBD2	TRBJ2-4	TGCAGCGGACTAGCGGGAGTAGGGAACATTCAGTACTTC	CSGLAGVGNIQYF